This T cell receptor (beta chain) was captured in a study of tumor and adjacent non-tumor tissue in lung cancer. Study background: Each sample yielded some 4 million productive TCRbeta reads on average. Findings and caveats of the study: Significantly higher TCR diversity was found in tumor than normal lung. In normal lung, the top 100 clones were significantly more dominant than in tumor. Higher tumor TCR diversity was associated with shorter survival.

This clonotype was seen repeatedly, ten times or more. Its target is not known. The CDR3 contains 14 residues. CDR1 is LGHNA and CDR2 is YNFKEQ in the germline V gene. Trimming shortened V by 1 base and J by 9 bases, and 13 bases separated the two germline ends. RNA was extracted from bulk tissue without any cell sorting. TCRbeta libraries were built with three rounds of nested PCR, modified from ARM-PCR. TCRdb processed the multiplex PCR reads anew with MiXCR; each CDR3 protein has one entry. In the table there are 60,000 to 85,000 distinct CDR3 sequences, around 75% of which are singletons. This clonotype was obtained from a woman between 50 and 59 years old with non-small cell lung cancer. Sequencing used lung tumor tissue. This chain uses TRBV4-2 with TRBJ2-1; weak D call: TRBD2 (7 bases). CDR3 sequence (DNA): TGTGCCAGCAGCCAAGCCGGGGGAGGGGGTGAGCAGTTCTTC. The encoded protein is CASSQAGGGGEQFF.